The clone carrying this T cell receptor beta chain was picked up a small number of times. Its antigen remains unknown. The V end lost 4 bases, the J end lost 6 bases, and 7 bases lay between the germline ends. This CDR3 is 11 amino acids long. Germline values: CDR1 ENHRY, CDR2 SYGVKD. Expressed TCRB transcripts were sequenced because the isolated RNA had all been reverse transcribed beforehand. The table came from immunoSEQ multiplex PCR; TCRdb's copy has only in-frame clones and leaves some out. The table shows about 660,000 clones, with roughly an eighth occurring only once. Sorted populations all had greater than 95% purity. This entry comes from a study of beta chain features in type 1 diabetes. Study-wide results and caveats: There were fewer insertions and more deletions at the VDJ junctions of type 1 diabetes patients. Within each of all four CD4+ subsets, Type 1 diabetes patients had TCRB CDR3s that were moderately but significantly shorter.

This clonotype originated in a man between 18 and 29 years old with type 1 diabetes. J is TRBJ2-7 and V is TRBV10-3, with D possibly TRBD2 on 5 matching bases. Sequences were obtained from naive CD4+ T cells from blood. CDR3 in amino acids: CAISAGVEQYF. The DNA of the CDR3 is TGTGCCATCAGTGCCGGGGTCGAGCAGTACTTC.